A selection of T cell receptor beta chains follows, all from one sample in a study of shared clonotypes between healthy human individuals. Libraries were prepared by immunoSEQ multiplex PCR; TCRdb keeps only in-frame clonotypes and omits some of them. The profile shows hundreds of thousands of clones, roughly 98% of them singletons. Material for sequencing was naive CD8+ T cells sorted from blood. The receptors come from a man younger than 45 in good health. Both conserved end residues are part of each CDR3.

v_call: TRBV7-6
j_call: TRBJ2-1
cdr3_length: 15
cdr3_aa: CASSLGLAPHNEQFF

v_call: TRBV6-1
j_call: TRBJ2-7
cdr3_length: 12
cdr3_aa: CASSEPSYEQYF

v_call: TRBV29-1
j_call: TRBJ2-7
cdr3_length: 13
cdr3_aa: CSVAEGLSYEQYF

v_call: TRBV9
j_call: TRBJ2-2
cdr3_length: 13
cdr3_aa: CASSGPNTGELFF

v_call: TRBV2
j_call: TRBJ2-1
cdr3_length: 13
cdr3_aa: CASTVRSYNEQFF

v_call: TRBV10-2
j_call: TRBJ2-1
cdr3_length: 10
cdr3_aa: CASGAQEQFF

v_call: TRBV11-2
j_call: TRBJ1-2
cdr3_length: 14
cdr3_aa: CASSSGQGIYGYTF

v_call: TRBV7-9
j_call: TRBJ2-3
cdr3_length: 14
cdr3_aa: CASSTWAATDTQYF

v_call: TRBV7-9
j_call: TRBJ2-1
cdr3_length: 13
cdr3_aa: CASSSQGREEQFF

v_call: TRBV7-8
j_call: TRBJ2-7
cdr3_length: 14
cdr3_aa: CASSLRGVGYEQYF

v_call: TRBV29-1
j_call: TRBJ1-1
cdr3_length: 13
cdr3_aa: CSVGRTRGTEAFF

v_call: TRBV27
j_call: TRBJ2-7
cdr3_length: 15
cdr3_aa: CASSSDRAIPLEQYF

v_call: TRBV7-9
j_call: TRBJ2-5
cdr3_length: 12
cdr3_aa: CASSLGLETQYF

v_call: TRBV5-1
j_call: TRBJ2-1
cdr3_length: 15
cdr3_aa: CASSSGGTAYNEQFF

v_call: TRBV9
j_call: TRBJ1-2
cdr3_length: 13
cdr3_aa: CASGRTETYGYTF

v_call: TRBV13
j_call: TRBJ2-1
cdr3_length: 16
cdr3_aa: CASNLRRTSPYNEQFF

v_call: TRBV7-2
j_call: TRBJ2-7
cdr3_length: 15
cdr3_aa: CASSWGLAGGYEQYF

v_call: TRBV4-3
j_call: TRBJ2-6
cdr3_length: 16
cdr3_aa: CASSQDQAVGANVLTF

v_call: TRBV4-3
j_call: TRBJ1-1
cdr3_length: 16
cdr3_aa: CASSQDLVGGSDQAFF

v_call: TRBV9
j_call: TRBJ2-5
cdr3_length: 13
cdr3_aa: CASSDSFQETQYF

v_call: TRBV27
j_call: TRBJ2-1
cdr3_length: 16
cdr3_aa: CASSPPTALSYNEQFF

v_call: TRBV4-1
j_call: TRBJ2-1
cdr3_length: 19
cdr3_aa: CASSKQGTSAGERYNEQFF

v_call: TRBV27
j_call: TRBJ1-1
cdr3_length: 11
cdr3_aa: CATIRGPEAFF

v_call: TRBV15
j_call: TRBJ2-7
cdr3_length: 14
cdr3_aa: CATSNSGSFHEQYF

v_call: TRBV6-6
j_call: TRBJ2-1
cdr3_length: 16
cdr3_aa: CASNQMTSGNHNEQFF

v_call: TRBV13
j_call: TRBJ2-7
cdr3_length: 13
cdr3_aa: CASSTRGIYEQYF

v_call: TRBV29-1
j_call: TRBJ2-2
cdr3_length: 13
cdr3_aa: CSVERATTGELFF

v_call: TRBV9
j_call: TRBJ1-1
cdr3_length: 14
cdr3_aa: CASSGTDMNTEAFF

v_call: TRBV19
j_call: TRBJ1-1
cdr3_length: 19
cdr3_aa: CATTPPWGAGSRGNTEAFF

v_call: TRBV5-1
j_call: TRBJ1-2
cdr3_length: 14
cdr3_aa: CASSLEGPGYGYTF

v_call: TRBV19
j_call: TRBJ1-1
cdr3_length: 14
cdr3_aa: CASSIHVGATEAFF

v_call: TRBV9
j_call: TRBJ1-1
cdr3_length: 17
cdr3_aa: CASSAGTGDYMNTEAFF

v_call: TRBV6-1
j_call: TRBJ2-3
cdr3_length: 16
cdr3_aa: CASSEGWGLGPGTQYF

v_call: TRBV13
j_call: TRBJ1-5
cdr3_length: 12
cdr3_aa: CASSLGLEPQHF

v_call: TRBV7-8
j_call: TRBJ2-1
cdr3_length: 16
cdr3_aa: CASRDLAGDSYNEQFF

v_call: TRBV5-5
j_call: TRBJ2-7
cdr3_length: 14
cdr3_aa: CASSFATPGREQYF

v_call: TRBV27
j_call: TRBJ2-7
cdr3_length: 14
cdr3_aa: CASSSWGTGSEQYF

v_call: TRBV27
j_call: TRBJ2-7
cdr3_length: 15
cdr3_aa: CASSEPGLGLGEQYF

v_call: TRBV29-1
j_call: TRBJ2-7
cdr3_length: 15
cdr3_aa: CSALYDRGYPYEQYF

v_call: TRBV27
j_call: TRBJ2-7
cdr3_length: 12
cdr3_aa: CASKGLSYEQYF

v_call: TRBV11-2
j_call: TRBJ2-1
cdr3_length: 15
cdr3_aa: CASSSYRGRNNEQFF

v_call: TRBV27
j_call: TRBJ1-2
cdr3_length: 8
cdr3_aa: CASSLFAF

v_call: TRBV11-2
j_call: TRBJ2-7
cdr3_length: 16
cdr3_aa: CASSVWSGDLSYEQYF

v_call: TRBV4-3
j_call: TRBJ2-6
cdr3_length: 15
cdr3_aa: CASSQETAGANVLTF

v_call: TRBV27
j_call: TRBJ2-1
cdr3_length: 14
cdr3_aa: CASSSGLAGDEQFF

v_call: TRBV7-6
j_call: TRBJ2-5
cdr3_length: 16
cdr3_aa: CASSFPGLAEQETQYF

v_call: TRBV15
j_call: TRBJ2-7
cdr3_length: 14
cdr3_aa: CATSPIQSGREQYF

v_call: TRBV13
j_call: TRBJ2-7
cdr3_length: 17
cdr3_aa: CASSLGPGQGAAYEQYF

v_call: TRBV2
j_call: TRBJ2-1
cdr3_length: 11
cdr3_aa: CASSEAAEQFF

v_call: TRBV5-1
j_call: TRBJ2-5
cdr3_length: 11
cdr3_aa: CASSNGETQYF

v_call: TRBV20-1
j_call: TRBJ2-7
cdr3_length: 11
cdr3_aa: CSAPVDYEQYF

v_call: TRBV5-4
j_call: TRBJ2-3
cdr3_length: 17
cdr3_aa: CASSLVLAGGGTDTQYF

v_call: TRBV10-1
j_call: TRBJ2-5
cdr3_length: 15
cdr3_aa: CASSGGGQGSETQYF

v_call: TRBV7-9
j_call: TRBJ2-5
cdr3_length: 16
cdr3_aa: CASSLVGSGEGETQYF

v_call: TRBV10-1
j_call: TRBJ2-7
cdr3_length: 12
cdr3_aa: CASRGKMNEQYF

v_call: TRBV27
j_call: TRBJ1-1
cdr3_length: 18
cdr3_aa: CASSTQDRVYPMNTEAFF

v_call: TRBV19
j_call: TRBJ1-1
cdr3_length: 14
cdr3_aa: CASKTGLMNTEAFF

v_call: TRBV7-9
j_call: TRBJ2-7
cdr3_length: 14
cdr3_aa: CASSLVIRGAEQYF

v_call: TRBV15
j_call: TRBJ2-1
cdr3_length: 16
cdr3_aa: CATSSSHFSSYNEQFF

v_call: TRBV9
j_call: TRBJ1-4
cdr3_length: 15
cdr3_aa: CASSERTGRVEKLFF